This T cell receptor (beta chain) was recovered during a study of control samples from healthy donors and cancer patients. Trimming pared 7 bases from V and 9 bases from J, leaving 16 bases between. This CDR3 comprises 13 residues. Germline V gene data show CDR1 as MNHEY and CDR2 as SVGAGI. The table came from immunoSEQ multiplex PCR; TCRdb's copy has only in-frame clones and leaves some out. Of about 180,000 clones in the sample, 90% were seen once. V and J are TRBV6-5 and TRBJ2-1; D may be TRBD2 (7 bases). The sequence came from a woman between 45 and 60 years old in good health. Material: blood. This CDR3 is CASKGGRFSEQFF. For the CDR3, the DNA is TGTGCCAGCAAGGGGGGGAGATTCTCTGAGCAGTTCTTC.